This T cell receptor beta chain came from a study of OX40 agonist ivuxolimab in advanced cancers. Study-wide context: All patients had ivuxolimab intravenously every 2 weeks at 0.01 to 10 mg/kg. From roughly 20 to 85 years was the age range, with a mean of around 56 years, and approximately 84% were male. Prior checkpoint blockade (anti-PD-1, anti-PD-L1 or anti-CTLA-4) was permitted; 40% had it.

Findings of the study overall: In the 0.1 to 3.0 mg/kg range, CD4+ and CD8+ blood T cells had expanded clonally by week 6.

Produced via immunoSEQ multiplex PCR; TCRdb's table is partial and in-frame only. The table lists about 98,000 clones, approximately 90% of them singletons. V was trimmed by 6 bases and J by 4 bases, leaving 15 bases between them. Germline V gene data show CDR1 as MNHEY and CDR2 as SMNVEV (reference sequence). This CDR3 has 14 amino acids. This clone was observed a single time. Its target is not known. J is TRBJ1-1 and V is TRBV27; the D gene is possibly TRBD1 (6 bases). Sample: CD4+ or CD8+ T cells sorted from blood, taken in a trial of the OX40 agonist ivuxolimab. The clonotype originates from an adult with an advanced solid tumor such as melanoma, head and neck, liver or kidney cancer. CDR3 in DNA: TGTGCCAGCAGATACAGGGCCGGGGGCACTGAAGCTTTCTTT. Its translation is CASRYRAGGTEAFF.